Each of the 5 T cell receptor beta chains below was sequenced from the same sample in a study of somatic mutations in cytotoxic T cells in rheumatoid arthritis. Some clones are missing from TCRdb's copy, which holds only in-frame ones; the method was immunoSEQ multiplex PCR. The table records 13,000 to 15,000 clones, more than 75% of them present only once. The specimen was CD8+ T cells sorted from blood. Receptor source: an adult with rheumatoid arthritis.

This chain connects TRBV19 to TRBJ2-1; a possible D gene is TRBD2 (6 bases). CDR3 length equals 16 residues. The ends were cut back, 2 bases at V and 7 bases at J, with 18 bases in the middle. Per germline, CDR1 LNHDA and CDR2 SQIVND (reference sequence). CDR3: CASSIKTGAGWNEQFF. The CDR3 DNA reads TGTGCCAGTAGTATAAAGACGGGAGCAGGTTGGAATGAGCAGTTCTTC.

This clone has just one count. The chain recombines TRBV9 with TRBJ2-3; tentatively, D is TRBD1 (5 bases). The V end lost 4 bases, the J end lost 4 bases, and 16 bases lay between the germline ends. Germline V CDR1 and CDR2: SGDLS, YYNGEE. The CDR3 extends over 15 amino acids. The CDR3 region is CASSTRLGVADTQYF. The CDR3, as DNA: TGTGCCAGCAGCACGCGGCTAGGGGTCGCAGATACGCAGTATTTT.

The chain has TRBV5-6 and TRBJ1-1, with no clear D. The CDR3 consists of 13 residues. CDR1 is SGHDT and CDR2 is YYEEEE in the germline V gene. The V and J ends lost 0 bases and 8 bases respectively, with 11 bases between them. The CDR3 reads CASSLGRMPEAFF. CDR3 bases: TGTGCCAGCAGCTTGGGACGGATGCCCGAAGCTTTCTTT.

The rearrangement links TRBV18 to TRBJ1-1; D gene uncertain. Deletions cut 2 bases from V and 3 bases from J, with 4 bases between. Germline V gives CDR1 KGHSH, CDR2 LQKENI. The CDR3 loop spans 12 amino acids. CDR3 residues: CASSPDDTEAFF. As DNA, the CDR3 is TGTGCCAGCTCACCAGACGACACTGAAGCTTTCTTT. Full variable domain (remainder filled in from reference TRBV18 and TRBJ1-1): NAGVMQNPRHLVRRRGQEARLRCSPMKGHSHVYWYRQLPEEGLKFMVYLQKENIIDESGMPKERFSAEFPKEGPSILRIQQVVRGDSAAYFCASSPDDTEAFFGQGTRLTVV.

The chain has TRBV9 and TRBJ2-1; 13 bases map to TRBD2. The V segment lost 7 bases and the J segment 8 bases; nucleotides outside the gene matches: 6. The length of the CDR3 is 14 residues. Per the germline V gene, CDR1 is SGDLS and CDR2 is YYNGEE. CDR3 loop: CASDGTSGNDEQFF. CDR3 coding DNA: TGTGCCAGCGACGGGACTAGCGGGAATGATGAGCAGTTCTTC.